A selection of T cell receptor beta chains follows, all from one sample in a study of response to subunit inactivated influenza vaccine. Using its own MiXCR run on the RT-PCR reads, TCRdb lists one record per CDR3 protein. The sample carries 500,000 to 550,000 distinct CDR3 sequences, 7.5% to 8.5% recorded once. The starting material was PBMCs from blood, obtained less than 25 months after vaccination. Receptor source: a man between 50 and 70 years old who received an inactivated influenza vaccine. The CDR3 runs from the conserved cysteine through the conserved F or W. Each record gives: clone size, D gene, V gene, J gene, CDR3 protein, CDR3 DNA. D genes are given only for firm matches. Clone size appears in some rows only: once, few, many, or a class for an expanded clone.

>NA|NA|TRBV20-1|TRBJ2-5
CSAREWAGTAQETQYF
TGCAGTGCTAGAGAGTGGGCGGGGACAGCACAAGAGACCCAGTACTTC
>many|NA|TRBV4-1|TRBJ1-3
CASSQGQFSGNTIYF
TGCGCCAGCAGCCAAGGACAGTTCTCTGGAAACACCATATATTTT
>NA|TRBD2|TRBV10-3|TRBJ2-2
CAISETSGVGGELFF
TGTGCCATCAGTGAAACTAGCGGGGTAGGAGGGGAGCTGTTTTTT
>many|NA|TRBV5-6|TRBJ2-1
CASSSRGVASYNEQFF
TGTGCCAGCAGTTCCAGAGGGGTCGCGTCCTACAATGAGCAGTTCTTC
>many|NA|TRBV4-1|TRBJ1-3
CASSQGLGRSLSGNTIYF
TGCGCCAGCAGCCAAGGTCTCGGCAGGTCCCTCTCTGGAAACACCATATATTTT
>many|NA|TRBV12-3/TRBV12-4|TRBJ1-3
CASSPLSAGSGNTIYF
TGTGCCAGCAGTCCGCTTTCGGCGGGCTCTGGAAACACCATATATTTT
>NA|TRBD2|TRBV5-1|TRBJ2-4
CASSLDGVPSGGGKNIQYF
TGCGCCAGCAGCTTGGATGGGGTGCCTAGCGGGGGTGGCAAAAACATTCAGTACTTC
>NA|TRBD2|TRBV5-1|TRBJ2-3
CASSLGTSGATDTQYF
TGCGCCAGCAGCCTCGGGACTAGCGGGGCCACAGATACGCAGTATTTT
>NA|NA|TRBV3-1|TRBJ2-5
CASSQDTGPGRF
TGTGCCAGCAGCCAAGACACCGGGCCCGGGCGCTTC
>many|NA|TRBV3-1|TRBJ1-1
CASSNNREAFF
TGTGCCAGCAGCAACAACCGTGAAGCTTTCTTT
>NA|NA|TRBV6-1|TRBJ1-6
CASSRDRPYNSPLHF
TGTGCCAGCAGTCGTGACAGGCCTTATAATTCACCCCTCCACTTT
>NA|NA|TRBV28|TRBJ2-7
CASSTTDISEQYF
TGTGCCAGCAGTACCACGGACATCAGCGAGCAGTACTTC
>NA|NA|TRBV12-3/TRBV12-4|TRBJ2-3
CASSSPEGQFTDTQYF
TGTGCCAGCAGCTCCCCGGAGGGGCAGTTCACAGATACGCAGTATTTT
>NA|TRBD1|TRBV2|TRBJ2-1
CASRPGQAYNEQFF
TGTGCCAGCAGGCCGGGACAGGCCTACAATGAGCAGTTCTTC
>few|TRBD1|TRBV28|TRBJ2-3
CASRPGTVTDTQYF
TGTGCCAGCAGACCCGGGACAGTCACAGATACGCAGTATTTT
>few|NA|TRBV29-1|TRBJ2-6
CSVEEGARFSGANVLTF
TGCAGCGTTGAGGAGGGGGCCCGATTTTCTGGGGCCAACGTCCTGACTTTC
>few|TRBD1|TRBV6-5|TRBJ1-2
CASSYFGQGIGPYGYTF
TGTGCCAGCAGTTACTTTGGACAGGGCATTGGCCCCTATGGCTACACCTTC
>many|NA|TRBV7-2|TRBJ2-1
CASSSSPEQFF
TGTGCCAGCAGCTCCAGTCCGGAGCAGTTCTTC
>NA|NA|TRBV7-2|TRBJ2-1
CASSLVATRYDNEQFF
TGTGCCAGCAGCTTAGTGGCGACTAGGTACGACAATGAGCAGTTCTTC
>few|TRBD2|TRBV4-3|TRBJ2-1
CASSQDRGGRSGDEQFF
TGCGCCAGCAGCCAAGATCGGGGCGGGAGGTCCGGGGATGAGCAGTTCTTC
>NA|TRBD1|TRBV28|TRBJ1-5
CASITDRVGQPQHF
TGTGCCAGCATAACCGACAGGGTAGGTCAGCCCCAGCATTTT
>few|NA|TRBV20-1|TRBJ1-1
CSAVGQSYTEAFF
TGCAGTGCTGTTGGGCAGAGCTACACTGAAGCTTTCTTT
>many|TRBD1|TRBV11-2|TRBJ2-5
CASSNWDRGRAETQYF
TGTGCCAGCAGTAACTGGGACAGGGGGCGCGCAGAGACCCAGTACTTC
>NA|NA|TRBV6-1|TRBJ2-1
CASSRAGRTYNEQFF
TGTGCCAGCAGTAGGGCGGGAAGGACTTACAATGAGCAGTTCTTC
>NA|NA|TRBV28|TRBJ2-7
CASTPAPLFSYEQYF
TGTGCCAGCACCCCTGCCCCCCTATTCTCCTACGAGCAGTACTTC
>few|NA|TRBV4-1|TRBJ1-2
CASSQSTEFYGYTF
TGCGCCAGCAGCCAGTCGACGGAGTTCTATGGCTACACCTTC
>NA|NA|TRBV28|TRBJ2-3
CASSSLGTSSTDTQYF
TGTGCCAGCAGTTCCCTTGGGACATCAAGCACAGATACGCAGTATTTT
>many|TRBD2|TRBV7-9|TRBJ2-7
CASSVTSGRIYEQYF
TGTGCCAGCAGCGTGACTAGCGGGAGGATCTACGAGCAGTACTTC
>NA|NA|TRBV11-3|TRBJ2-1
CASSLDSPRGNEQFF
TGTGCCAGCAGCTTAGATTCCCCAAGAGGGAATGAGCAGTTCTTC
>few|TRBD2|TRBV5-1|TRBJ2-3
CASSFIAGGHTDTQYF
TGCGCCAGCAGCTTCATAGCGGGGGGGCACACAGATACGCAGTATTTT
>many|TRBD1|TRBV5-1|TRBJ1-1
CASKYRDRGNTEAFF
TGCGCCAGCAAATACCGGGACAGGGGGAACACTGAAGCTTTCTTT